Presented here are 25 T cell receptor beta chains from one specimen sequenced in a study of blood T cell repertoires in COVID-19. Data came from immunoSEQ multiplex PCR; TCRdb stores just in-frame clones and leaves some out. The table has fewer than 300,000 clones, roughly 85% seen once. The specimen sequenced was peripheral blood. All receptors derive from a man in his forties or fifties with active or convalescent COVID-19.

The chain employs TRBV7-8 and TRBJ2-3; D might be TRBD2 (5 bases). Deletions cut 3 bases from V and 2 bases from J, with 12 bases between. The CDR3 loop spans 15 amino acids. CDR1 and CDR2 from the germline V gene are SGHVS and FQNEAQ. DNA of the CDR3: TGTGCCAGCAGCTTGGGCGAGCGGTACACAGATACGCAGTATTTT. Translated, it gives CASSLGERYTDTQYF.

The chain uses TRBV5-1 and TRBJ2-7; 8 bases are shared with TRBD2. Trimming removed 4 bases from V and 4 bases from J; junction bases left unmatched: 7. CDR1 is SGHRS and CDR2 is YFSETQ in the germline V gene. The CDR3 has 14 amino acids. The CDR3 DNA reads TGCGCCAGCAGCGGAACTAGCGGAGCATACGAGCAGTACTTC. Amino acids: CASSGTSGAYEQYF.

The chain joins TRBV4-1 to TRBJ2-7; 7 bases map to TRBD2. This CDR3 contains 16 residues. With 4 bases clipped from V and 2 bases from J, the junction kept 11 bases outside the gene matches. Germline CDR1 reads MGHRA; CDR2 reads YSYEKL. In DNA, the CDR3 is TGCGCCAGCAGCCGGGAACCTAGCGGAAAAGCCTACGAGCAGTACTTC. Protein sequence: CASSREPSGKAYEQYF.

CDR3 protein: CASSEGRDTDTQYF. CDR3 nucleotide sequence: TGTGCCAGTAGTGAAGGGCGGGACACAGATACGCAGTATTTT. This chain joins TRBV19 and TRBJ2-3, with TRBD2 as a possible D gene (6 bases). The length of the CDR3 is 14 residues. V dropped 5 bases and J dropped 2 bases, with 11 bases sitting between them. Germline V gene data show CDR1 as LNHDA and CDR2 as SQIVND (reference sequence).

This chain connects TRBV5-1 to TRBJ2-1; possible D gene TRBD2, 6 bases. Trimming removed 0 bases from V and 9 bases from J, with 16 bases in between. CDR1 and CDR2 from the germline V gene are SGHRS and YFSETQ. The length of the CDR3 is 15 residues. The CDR3, as DNA: TGCGCCAGCAGCTTGGTTGCGGGAATGGATGGTGAGCAGTTCTTC. Residues: CASSLVAGMDGEQFF.

The chain recombines TRBV7-9 with TRBJ2-3, with 12 bases that match TRBD2. CDR1 and CDR2 (germline): SEHNR, FQNEAQ (reference sequence). V trimming: 1 base; J trimming: 10 bases; junction bases outside the gene matches: 6. This CDR3 spans 15 amino acids. The chain's CDR3 is CASSLVPGLAGPQYF. CDR3 bases: TGTGCCAGCAGCTTAGTACCGGGACTAGCGGGCCCGCAGTATTTT. The full variable domain, in which reference TRBV7-9 and TRBJ2-3 provide the parts outside the CDR3, is DTGVSQNPRHKITKRGQNVTFRCDPISEHNRLYWYRQTLGQGPEFLTYFQNEAQLEKSRLLSDRFSAERPKGSFSTLEIQRTEQGDSAMYLCASSLVPGLAGPQYFGPGTRLTVL.

The V gene is TRBV5-1, the J gene TRBJ2-3, with D hard to call. Germline values: CDR1 SGHRS, CDR2 YFSETQ. The CDR3 loop spans 14 amino acids. Trimming shortened V by 4 bases and J by 2 bases, and 11 bases separated the two germline ends. In DNA, the CDR3 is TGCGCCAGCAGCCCAGAGGTGGTCACAGATACGCAGTATTTT. Protein product: CASSPEVVTDTQYF.

This chain links TRBV7-9 with TRBJ2-5, with D unresolved. The CDR3 length is 13 residues. Trimming took off 5 bases at V and 1 base at J, with 8 bases between the two ends. Germline CDR1 SEHNR, CDR2 FQNEAQ (reference sequence). Here the CDR3 reads CASSPRVQETQYF. CDR3 nucleotides: TGTGCCAGCAGCCCACGGGTCCAAGAGACCCAGTACTTC.

The chain is built from TRBV15 and TRBJ1-5; D is possibly TRBD1 (5 bases). Germline V lookup: CDR1 LNHNV, CDR2 YYDKDF (reference sequence). The CDR3 length is 19 residues. V lost 0 bases, J lost 2 bases, and 20 bases lay in between. DNA for the CDR3: TGTGCCACCAGCAGAGATAGGGGTGGGACGGACTATCGCAATCAGCCCCAGCATTTT. Amino acid sequence: CATSRDRGGTDYRNQPQHF.

This clone was seen a handful of times. J is TRBJ1-1 and V is TRBV28; D is unresolved. The CDR3 runs to 18 residues. Trimming stripped 3 bases from V and 2 bases from J, with 22 bases between. CDR1 and CDR2 (germline): MDHEN, SYDVKM. The DNA for the CDR3 is TGTGCCAGCAGTTTTCGTTCTCGGGGAATAGGGTTCAACACTGAAGCTTTCTTT. Residues: CASSFRSRGIGFNTEAFF.

The chain uses TRBV7-2 and TRBJ2-7; D possibly corresponds to TRBD2 (5 bases). CDR1 is SGHTA and CDR2 is FQGNSA in the germline V gene. Trimming cost V 5 bases and J 2 bases, with 19 bases left between them. The CDR3 runs 16 residues. The CDR3 DNA reads as TGTGCCAGCAGCCCCACGGCGGCTAGCTGGCCCTACGAGCAGTACTTC. It encodes CASSPTAASWPYEQYF.

The chain carries TRBV27 and TRBJ1-1; D is unresolved. CDR1 and CDR2 (germline): MNHEY, SMNVEV (reference sequence). This CDR3 spans 15 amino acids. V was trimmed by 5 bases and J by 4 bases, leaving 17 bases between them. CDR3 region: CASSPQRARGTEAFF. CDR3 bases: TGTGCCAGCAGTCCCCAAAGAGCTCGGGGCACTGAAGCTTTCTTT.

The chain uses TRBV4-1 and TRBJ1-5; the D is unclear. CDR1 is MGHRA, CDR2 YSYEKL, per germline. V was clipped by 0 bases and J by 7 bases, with 13 bases between them. This CDR3 region has 15 residues. The CDR3 nucleotides are TGCGCCAGCAGCCAAGATTTGGGCGGGCGACAGCCCCAGCATTTT. Encoded protein: CASSQDLGGRQPQHF.

V usage is TRBV7-9 and J usage is TRBJ2-7; 10 nucleotides line up with TRBD1. Losses at the gene ends were 4 bases for V and 6 bases for J; bases not matched to a gene: 3. The length of the CDR3 is 13 residues. Germline values: CDR1 SEHNR, CDR2 FQNEAQ (reference sequence). The CDR3, as DNA: TGTGCCAGCAGCTACCGGGACAGGGGCGAGCAGTACTTC. Translated: CASSYRDRGEQYF.

This clone was observed a single time. This rearrangement joins TRBV19 to TRBJ1-2; D is possibly TRBD1 (5 bases). This CDR3 region has 15 residues. V dropped 2 bases and J dropped 7 bases, with 17 bases sitting between them. The germline gives CDR1 LNHDA, CDR2 SQIVND (reference sequence). The CDR3 sequence: CASSIPTNGGGGYTF. Written as DNA, the CDR3 is TGTGCCAGTAGTATACCAACTAACGGGGGTGGTGGCTACACCTTC.

This clone was detected a few times. V usage is TRBV7-2 and J usage is TRBJ1-5; maybe TRBD1 (6 bases). This CDR3 comprises 15 residues. V lost 3 bases, J lost 4 bases, and 13 bases lay in between. CDR1 SGHTA and CDR2 FQGNSA come from the germline V gene. CDR3 in DNA: TGTGCCAGCAGCTTGATGGCAGGGACAAATCAGCCCCAGCATTTT. Protein product: CASSLMAGTNQPQHF.

The genes are TRBV6-2 or TRBV6-3 and TRBJ2-1; 10 positions match TRBD2. The CDR3 sequence is 15 residues long. Per the germline V gene, CDR1 is MNHEY and CDR2 is SVGEGT. Germline trimming cut 4 bases from V and 10 bases from J; bases unmatched to any gene: 10. CDR3 sequence reads: CASSSSGGTAGEQFF. DNA for the CDR3: TGTGCCAGCAGTTCTAGCGGGGGAACCGCAGGAGAGCAGTTCTTC.

The chain couples TRBV4-1 to TRBJ2-5, with TRBD2 identical over 12 bases. Germline V gives CDR1 MGHRA, CDR2 YSYEKL. The V gene end was trimmed by 1 base and the J gene end by 5 bases; junction bases not matched to a gene: 11. CDR3 size: 18 residues. The CDR3 coding sequence is TGCGCCAGCAGCCAAGTCGCCGCGACTAGCGGGAGCAGGGAGACCCAGTACTTC. It specifies CASSQVAATSGSRETQYF.

The chain recombines TRBV28 with TRBJ1-3; no reliable D call. This CDR3 has 15 amino acids. The V end was cut by 4 bases, the J end by 0 bases, with 10 bases between. CDR1 is MDHEN and CDR2 is SYDVKM in the germline V gene. The CDR3 region is CASSSGGFSGNTIYF. CDR3 bases: TGTGCCAGCAGTTCTGGAGGTTTCTCTGGAAACACCATATATTTT. Full variable domain (missing parts from reference TRBV28 and TRBJ1-3): DVKVTQSSRYLVKRTGEKVFLECVQDMDHENMFWYRQDPGLGLRLIYFSYDVKMKEKGDIPEGYSVSREKKERFSLILESASTNQTSMYLCASSSGGFSGNTIYFGEGSWLTVV.

In its sample, this clone was seen once. The chain joins TRBV5-1 to TRBJ2-1, with D perhaps TRBD1 (5 bases). Between the trimmed V and J ends, which lost 0 bases and 2 bases, there was a span of 12 bases. Per the germline V gene, CDR1 is SGHRS and CDR2 is YFSETQ. This CDR3 spans 16 amino acids. The CDR3 bases are TGCGCCAGCAGCTTGGAGGGGATGCTAGCCTACAATGAGCAGTTCTTC. Translated, it gives CASSLEGMLAYNEQFF. The full variable domain, rest sourced from reference TRBV5-1 and TRBJ2-1, is KAGVTQTPRYLIKTRGQQVTLSCSPISGHRSVSWYQQTPGQGLQFLFEYFSETQRNKGNFPGRFSGRQFSNSRSEMNVSTLELGDSALYLCASSLEGMLAYNEQFFGPGTRLTVL.

Concerning this clone itself: At the DNA level, this CDR3 is encoded by other sequences in the same sample as well. The chain couples TRBV5-4 to TRBJ2-1; 16 bases match TRBD2. The V segment lost 4 bases and the J segment 7 bases; nucleotides outside the gene matches: 2. Germline V CDR1 and CDR2: SGHNT, YYREEE (reference sequence). The CDR3 sequence is 15 residues long. This chain's CDR3 is CASSPGLAGGNEQFF. CDR3 bases: TGTGCCAGCAGCCCGGGACTAGCGGGAGGGAATGAGCAGTTCTTC.

This rearrangement joins TRBV5-1 to TRBJ2-7; 8 bases fit TRBD1. CDR3 size: 15 residues. Per germline, CDR1 SGHRS and CDR2 YFSETQ. The V gene end was trimmed by 3 bases and the J gene end by 5 bases; junction bases not matched to a gene: 10. In DNA, the CDR3 is TGCGCCAGCAGCTACCAGGGGGCTCTAGGTGACGAGCAGTACTTC. It translates to CASSYQGALGDEQYF.

This clone has only one observation. The chain couples TRBV19 to TRBJ2-2; 10 bases fit TRBD2. CDR3 length equals 17 residues. V was pared by 8 bases and J by 7 bases, with 16 bases of the junction left unmatched. Germline CDR1 and CDR2: LNHDA and SQIVND (reference sequence). CDR3 nucleotides: TGTGCCAGTTTCAACCCCTCTAGCGGGAGAATATTCGGGGAGCTGTTTTTT. Protein: CASFNPSSGRIFGELFF.

The chain uses TRBV5-4 and TRBJ2-5; maybe TRBD2 (5 bases). V was pared by 4 bases and J by 2 bases, with 6 bases between. The CDR3 sequence is 12 residues long. Looked up from germline, CDR1 is SGHNT and CDR2 is YYREEE (reference sequence). The CDR3 here is CASSGGQETQYF. DNA for the CDR3: TGTGCCAGCAGCGGCGGGCAAGAGACCCAGTACTTC.

The chain employs TRBV11-2 and TRBJ2-5; 9 nucleotides align to TRBD2. This CDR3 has 15 residues. The germline V gene has CDR1 SGHAT and CDR2 FQNNGV. Trimming removed 6 bases from V and 2 bases from J; junction bases left unmatched: 7. CDR3 loop: CASRPLSGRQETQYF. The CDR3 DNA reads TGTGCCAGCAGGCCTCTTAGCGGGAGACAAGAGACCCAGTACTTC. The variable domain in full, completed from reference TRBV11-2 and TRBJ2-5, reads EAGVAQSPRYKIIEKRQSVAFWCNPISGHATLYWYQQILGQGPKLLIQFQNNGVVDDSQLPKDRFSAERLKGVDSTLKIQPAKLEDSAVYLCASRPLSGRQETQYFGPGTRLLVL.